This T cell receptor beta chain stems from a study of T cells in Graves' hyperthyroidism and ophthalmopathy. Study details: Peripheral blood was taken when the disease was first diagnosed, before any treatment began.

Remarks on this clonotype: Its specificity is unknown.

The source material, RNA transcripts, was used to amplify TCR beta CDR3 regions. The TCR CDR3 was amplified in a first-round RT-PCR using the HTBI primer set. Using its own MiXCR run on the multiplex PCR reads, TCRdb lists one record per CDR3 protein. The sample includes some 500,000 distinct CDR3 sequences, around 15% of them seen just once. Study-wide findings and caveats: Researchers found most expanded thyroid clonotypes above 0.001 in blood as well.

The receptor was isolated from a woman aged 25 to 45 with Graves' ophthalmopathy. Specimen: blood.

The CDR3 nucleotides read TGCAGCGTCCCCGGGACCAACTACGAGCAGTACTTC. Its translation is CSVPGTNYEQYF. This chain uses TRBV29-1 with TRBJ2-7; D may be TRBD1 or TRBD2 (5 bases each). Germline lookup yields CDR1 SQVTM and CDR2 ANQGSEA. This CDR3 comprises 12 residues. Trimming removed 6 bases from V and 3 bases from J, with 12 bases in between.